This is a list of T cell receptor beta chains from one sample in a study of siplizumab effects on memory and regulatory T cells. Sequencing was performed with immunoSEQ multiplex PCR; in TCRdb, only in-frame clones are kept and a portion is missing. The sample comprises under 95,000 clones, 94% of which are singletons, and approximately 0.31% rests with the top ten. Input material: non-Treg CD4+ T cells sorted from blood. These receptors originate from a human donor in good health. CDR3s include the opening cysteine and the closing phenylalanine or tryptophan. Each record gives: clone size, J gene, D gene, V gene, CDR3 DNA, CDR3 protein. D genes are given only for firm matches. Clone size, where shown, is once, few, many, or a class for clones that have expanded.

NA TRBJ1-2 NA TRBV5-1 TGTGCCAGCAGCTTGGTAGGACGCAACTATGGCTACACCTTC CASSLVGRNYGYTF
NA TRBJ2-7 NA TRBV5-8 TGTGCCAGCAGCTGGGGGGGAGGGACAGCACGCGAGCAGTACTTC CASSWGGGTAREQYF
NA TRBJ1-3 TRBD1 TRBV30 TGTGCCTGGCGGGACAGGGGGCTTGGAAACACCATATATTTT CAWRDRGLGNTIYF
once TRBJ2-2 TRBD1 TRBV11-2 TGTGCCAGCAGCTCATCGGGACAGGGAAGGTCCGGGGAGCTGTTTTTT CASSSSGQGRSGELFF
once TRBJ2-1 NA TRBV19 TGTGCCAGTAGTTTAAGGGGGGCAAGCTCCTACAATGAGCAGTTCTTC CASSLRGASSYNEQFF
NA TRBJ1-2 NA TRBV12-1 TGTGCCAGCAGCCCGCACTGCAGGGGACGAGTTGGCTACACCTTC CASSPHCRGRVGYTF
once TRBJ2-3 NA TRBV7-2 TGTGCCAGCAGCCGGCCCCCAAGCACAGATACGCAGTATTTT CASSRPPSTDTQYF
once TRBJ2-5 NA TRBV25-1 TGTGCCAGCAGACAACCTGGCTTCGTTGAGACCCAGTACTTC CASRQPGFVETQYF
once TRBJ2-6 TRBD1 TRBV29-1 TGCAGCGTTCTACACAGGGGTCACGTCCTGACTTTC CSVLHRGHVLTF
NA TRBJ2-5 NA TRBV11-3 TGTGCCAGCAGCTTGGGACTTCGAGAGACCCAGTACTTC CASSLGLRETQYF
NA TRBJ1-2 TRBD1 TRBV19 TGTGCCAGTAGATTCCTGACAGGGGGCGTCGGCTACACCTTC CASRFLTGGVGYTF
NA TRBJ1-5 TRBD1 TRBV5-1 TGCGCCAGCAGCATCACAGGGGCGGGCAATCAGCCCCAGCATTTT CASSITGAGNQPQHF
NA TRBJ2-3 NA TRBV5-1 TGCGCCAGCAGCTTGGAAGGGGTCTCATCCGATACGCAGTATTTT CASSLEGVSSDTQYF
NA TRBJ1-1 NA TRBV6-1 TGTGCCAGCAGGCGGGACTTAATGAACACTGAAGCTTTCTTT CASRRDLMNTEAFF
NA TRBJ1-5 NA TRBV22-1 TGTCCTGGGAGCGCCCGCGGGGATCAGCCCCAGCATTTT CPGSARGDQPQHF
NA TRBJ1-2 NA TRBV19 TGTGCCAGTAGTAGCCAATTCGGGACGGTACTCTATGGCTACACCTTC CASSSQFGTVLYGYTF
NA TRBJ1-1 NA TRBV7-8 TGTGCCAGCAGCCGAGGTATAACTGAAGCTTTCTTT CASSRGITEAFF
few TRBJ1-1 TRBD1 TRBV2 TGTGCCAGCACCGGGACAGCGAAAGCTTTCTTT CASTGTAKAFF
NA TRBJ1-2 NA TRBV7-9 TGCGCCAGCAGCCCCGATGCCGGCGGGGGGGCTTATGGCTACACCTTC CASSPDAGGGAYGYTF
NA TRBJ2-7 TRBD2 TRBV7-2 TGTGCCAGCAGCTTAAGGACTAGTTATGTCTACGAGCAGTACTTC CASSLRTSYVYEQYF
NA TRBJ1-4 NA TRBV5-4 TGTGCCAGCAGCTCTGCGACGTCGGCTAATGAAAAACTGTTTTTT CASSSATSANEKLFF
NA TRBJ2-7 NA TRBV11-1 TGTGCCAGCAGCCCTACCGGGGCCTCAACCTACGAGCAGTACTTC CASSPTGASTYEQYF
NA TRBJ2-1 NA TRBV30 TGTGCCTGGAGTGTATTGTCGAGCTCCTACAATGAGCAGTTCTTC CAWSVLSSSYNEQFF
NA TRBJ1-1 TRBD1 TRBV30 TGTGCCTGGAGCGCTTCTAGGACAGGGTGGGGCACTGAAGCTTTCTTT CAWSASRTGWGTEAFF
NA TRBJ1-5 TRBD1 TRBV7-8 TGTGCCAGCAGCATCGGGACAGGGACTGATCAGCCCCAGCATTTT CASSIGTGTDQPQHF
NA TRBJ1-4 TRBD1 TRBV7-9 TGTGCCAGCAGCCGACTTATGACAGGGTCTAATGAAAAACTGTTTTTT CASSRLMTGSNEKLFF
NA TRBJ2-2 TRBD2 TRBV9 TGTGCCAGCAGCGTAGCCGGGAGGGTAACCGGGGAGCTGTTTTTT CASSVAGRVTGELFF
NA TRBJ2-5 TRBD1 TRBV7-9 TGTGCCAGCAGCCTGGGACAGGCCGGGGAGACCCAGTACTTC CASSLGQAGETQYF
NA TRBJ2-7 TRBD2 TRBV13 TGTGCCAGCAGCTCCCGGGTAGCGGGCTCCTACGAGCAGTACTTC CASSSRVAGSYEQYF
NA TRBJ1-5 NA TRBV6-5 TGTGCCAGCAGTTACGACAGAATAAATCAGCCCCAGCATTTT CASSYDRINQPQHF
NA TRBJ2-7 NA TRBV15 TGTGCCACCAGCAGAGCTGGGGCCCTTGAGGACGAGCAGTACTTC CATSRAGALEDEQYF
NA TRBJ2-1 NA TRBV9 TGTGCCAGCAGCGTAGACCCCACGAGCGACAATGAGCAGTTCTTC CASSVDPTSDNEQFF
NA TRBJ2-4 NA TRBV6-6 TGTGCCAGCAGTTACGAGGGGGCCAAAAACATTCAGTACTTC CASSYEGAKNIQYF
NA TRBJ2-2 TRBD2 TRBV10-1 TGCGCCAGCAGTGAGTGCCGCCGGGGACTAGCGGGAGGGTACACCGGGGAGCTGTTTTTT CASSECRRGLAGGYTGELFF
NA TRBJ2-1 NA TRBV20-1 TGCAGTGCCAGCCTGGGTGAGCAGTTCTTC CSASLGEQFF
NA TRBJ1-2 TRBD1 TRBV19 TGTGCCAGTAGTCTTGACAGGGATTCTAACTATGGCTACACCTTC CASSLDRDSNYGYTF
NA TRBJ1-5 NA TRBV18 TGTGCCAGCTCACCCCTGGACAGCGCAAATCAGCCCCAGCATTTT CASSPLDSANQPQHF
NA TRBJ2-1 NA TRBV19 TGTGCCAGTAGTGAGGCGGTGGTAGGGCGGCAGTTCTTC CASSEAVVGRQFF
NA TRBJ1-5 NA TRBV5-1 TGCGCCAGCAGAATGGGTTTGGACAGCAATCAGCCCCAGCATTTT CASRMGLDSNQPQHF
NA TRBJ2-3 NA TRBV5-6 TGTGCCAGCAGCCTAAACCCGGGACTGAACCCCACAGATACGCAGTATTTT CASSLNPGLNPTDTQYF
once TRBJ1-1 NA TRBV2 TGTGCCAGCAGGGGAACCAAGAACACTGAAGCTTTCTTT CASRGTKNTEAFF
NA TRBJ2-7 NA TRBV7-9 TGTGCCAGCAGCTTAGGGGTTACCTACGAGCAGTACTTC CASSLGVTYEQYF
NA TRBJ2-7 NA TRBV20-1 TGCAGTGCTCCGCGGGGTGGAGAGCAGTACTTC CSAPRGGEQYF
once TRBJ1-2 NA TRBV30 TGTGCCTGGAGTGTACTGGGGGAGGGGGGCGGCTACACCTTC CAWSVLGEGGGYTF
NA TRBJ2-1 NA TRBV11-2 TGTGCCAGCAGCTTAGCGGAATTCTCCTACAATGAGCAGTTCTTC CASSLAEFSYNEQFF
NA TRBJ1-2 TRBD1 TRBV9 TGTGCCAGCAGCGTAGGGCAGGGGGACTATGGCTACACCTTC CASSVGQGDYGYTF
NA TRBJ2-5 NA TRBV19 TGTGCCAGTAGTATAGGGGGCCCTCAAGAGACCCAGTACTTC CASSIGGPQETQYF
once TRBJ2-2 TRBD1 TRBV19 TGTGCCAGTAGTCCTCGGACAGGGGTGAGGTCCGGGGAGCTGTTTTTT CASSPRTGVRSGELFF
NA TRBJ2-3 TRBD2 TRBV18 TGTGCCAGCTCACCAAAAGTGCGGGAGGGCCAAGATACGCAGTATTTT CASSPKVREGQDTQYF
NA TRBJ2-7 TRBD2 TRBV9 TGTGCCAGCAGCCCTAGCGGGGCCACCTACGAGCAGTACTTC CASSPSGATYEQYF
NA TRBJ1-2 NA TRBV9 TGTGCCAGCAGCCCCCTAGGGAGGGGAGCGGGCTATGGCTACACCTTC CASSPLGRGAGYGYTF
NA TRBJ2-5 NA TRBV5-4 TGTGCCAGCAGCCGAACCGAAGAGACCCAGTACTTC CASSRTEETQYF
NA TRBJ1-3 TRBD1 TRBV19 TGTGCCAGTAGTATGGGACAGCCGTACTCTGGAAACACCATATATTTT CASSMGQPYSGNTIYF
once TRBJ2-7 NA TRBV30 TGTGCCTGGAGTGTAGGTGGAAGCTCCTACGAGCAGTACTTC CAWSVGGSSYEQYF